The T cell receptor (beta chain) described here comes from a study of T cells in Graves' hyperthyroidism and ophthalmopathy. Study results and caveats: Appearing also in blood were most of the thyroid clonotypes expanded above 0.001. A median roughly 6.6 months before onset, the model predicted ophthalmopathy.

There are 15 residues in the CDR3. The germline V and J ends were trimmed by 5 bases and 10 bases, with 24 bases remaining between them. The germline V gene encodes CDR1 SGHRS and CDR2 YFSETQ. Lactation, pregnancy, other autoimmune disease or uncontrolled infection led to exclusion of patients. Fresh peripheral blood, around 10 ml of it, supplied the PBMCs. Researchers took RNA transcripts and amplified the TCR beta CDR3 regions from them. TCR CDR3 regions were first amplified by RT-PCR with HTBI primers. TCRdb independently ran MiXCR on the multiplex PCR reads; one entry per CDR3 protein. The sample yields 250,000 to 350,000 distinct CDR3 sequences, 20% to 25% seen once. Note on this clonotype: Its matching antigen is unknown.

The sequenced material came from blood. The chain links TRBV5-1 to TRBJ1-2; D may be TRBD1 (5 bases). The source of this sequence is a man aged 25 to 40 with Graves' ophthalmopathy. Written as DNA, the CDR3 is TGCGCCAGCAGGGGGGGACGGGTCGAGGCTAATGACTACACCTTC. It is translated as CASRGGRVEANDYTF.